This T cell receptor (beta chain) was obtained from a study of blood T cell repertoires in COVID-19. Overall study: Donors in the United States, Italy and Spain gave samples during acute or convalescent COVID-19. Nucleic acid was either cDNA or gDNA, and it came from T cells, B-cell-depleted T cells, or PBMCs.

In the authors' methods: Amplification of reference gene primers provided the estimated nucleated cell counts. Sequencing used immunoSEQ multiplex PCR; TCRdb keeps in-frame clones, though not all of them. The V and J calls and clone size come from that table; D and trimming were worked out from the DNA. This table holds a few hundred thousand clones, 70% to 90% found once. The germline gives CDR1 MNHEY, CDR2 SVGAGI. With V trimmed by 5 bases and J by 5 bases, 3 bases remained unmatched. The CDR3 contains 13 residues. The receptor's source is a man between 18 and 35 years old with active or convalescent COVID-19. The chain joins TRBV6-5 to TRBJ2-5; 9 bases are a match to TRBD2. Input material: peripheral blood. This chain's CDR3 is CASSLAGRETQYF. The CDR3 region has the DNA TGTGCCAGCAGTCTAGCGGGGAGGGAGACCCAGTACTTC.